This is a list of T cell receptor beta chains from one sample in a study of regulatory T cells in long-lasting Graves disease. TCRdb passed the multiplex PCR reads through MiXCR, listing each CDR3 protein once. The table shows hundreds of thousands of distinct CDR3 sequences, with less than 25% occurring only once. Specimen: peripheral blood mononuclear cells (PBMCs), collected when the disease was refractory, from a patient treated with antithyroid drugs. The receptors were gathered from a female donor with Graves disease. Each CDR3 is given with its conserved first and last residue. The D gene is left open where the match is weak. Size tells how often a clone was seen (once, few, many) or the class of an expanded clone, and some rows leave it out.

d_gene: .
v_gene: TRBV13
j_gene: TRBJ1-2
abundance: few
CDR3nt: TGTGCCAGCAGCACCTCCGAGGGGAACTATGGCTACACCTTC
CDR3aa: CASSTSEGNYGYTF

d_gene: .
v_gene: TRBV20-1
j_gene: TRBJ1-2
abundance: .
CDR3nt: TGCAGTGCCGATAGGGCTGCCTATGGCTACACCTTC
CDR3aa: CSADRAAYGYTF

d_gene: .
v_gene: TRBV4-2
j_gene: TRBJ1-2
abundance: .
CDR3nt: TGTGCCAGCAGCCAAGAGGCCCGGCTCGAGGGCTACACCTTC
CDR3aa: CASSQEARLEGYTF

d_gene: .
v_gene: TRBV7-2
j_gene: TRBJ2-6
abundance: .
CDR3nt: TGTGCCAGCAGGTGGACAGCCTCTGGGGCCAACGTCCTGACTTTC
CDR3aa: CASRWTASGANVLTF

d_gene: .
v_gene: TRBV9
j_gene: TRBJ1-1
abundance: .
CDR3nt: TGTGCCAGCAGCGGGCCATATGGGGGTGAAGCTTTCTTT
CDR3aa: CASSGPYGGEAFF

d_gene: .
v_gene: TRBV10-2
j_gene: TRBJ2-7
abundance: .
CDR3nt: TGCGCCAGCAGTGAGGATAGGGGGTGGCACGAGCAGTACTTC
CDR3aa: CASSEDRGWHEQYF

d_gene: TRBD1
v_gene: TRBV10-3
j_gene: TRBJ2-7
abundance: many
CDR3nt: TGTGCCATCAGTGTGGGACAGGGGTACGAGCAGTACTTC
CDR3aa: CAISVGQGYEQYF

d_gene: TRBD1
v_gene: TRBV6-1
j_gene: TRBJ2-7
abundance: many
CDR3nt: TGTGCCAGCTCTACGACAGGGGGCTACGAGCAGTACTTC
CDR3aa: CASSTTGGYEQYF

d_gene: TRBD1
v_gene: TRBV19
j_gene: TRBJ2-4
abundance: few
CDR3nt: TGTGCCAGTTCGTCCAGGGGACAGGGTCGAAACATTCAGTACTTC
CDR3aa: CASSSRGQGRNIQYF

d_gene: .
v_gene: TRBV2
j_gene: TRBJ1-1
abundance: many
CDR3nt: TGTGCCAGCAGTGAATGGGCTCCCCAAGGGACTGAAGCTTTCTTT
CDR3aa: CASSEWAPQGTEAFF

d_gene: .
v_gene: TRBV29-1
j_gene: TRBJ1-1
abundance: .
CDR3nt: TGCAGCGGGGGTTCGGGACGAAAAACTTTCTTT
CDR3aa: CSGGSGRKTFF

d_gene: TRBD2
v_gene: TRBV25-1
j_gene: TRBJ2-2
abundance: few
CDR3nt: TGTGCCAGCAGTCTTGTCGCGGGAGAGACCGGGGAGCTGTTTTTT
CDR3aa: CASSLVAGETGELFF

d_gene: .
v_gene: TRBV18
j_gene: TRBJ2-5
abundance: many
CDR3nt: TGTGCCAGCTCACCACCCTCGAAAGAGACCCAGTACTTC
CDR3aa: CASSPPSKETQYF

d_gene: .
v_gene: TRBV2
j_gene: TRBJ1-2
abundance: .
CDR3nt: TGTGCCAGCAGCGGAAGCCCAATGGGCGGGAAAGATAACTATGGCTACACCTTC
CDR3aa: CASSGSPMGGKDNYGYTF

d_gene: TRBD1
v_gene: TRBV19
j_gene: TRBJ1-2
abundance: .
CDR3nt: TGTGCCAGTAATGAACAGGGGGTTAACTATGGCTACACCTTC
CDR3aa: CASNEQGVNYGYTF

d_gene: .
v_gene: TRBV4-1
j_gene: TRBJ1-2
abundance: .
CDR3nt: TGCGCCAGCAGCCAAGCTCGACAGGAGGATGGCTATGGCTACACCTTC
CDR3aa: CASSQARQEDGYGYTF

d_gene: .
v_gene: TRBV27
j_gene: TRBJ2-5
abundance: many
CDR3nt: TGTGCCAGCAGTCTCGGTGCGCAGGACGGGGAGACCCAGTACTTC
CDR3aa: CASSLGAQDGETQYF

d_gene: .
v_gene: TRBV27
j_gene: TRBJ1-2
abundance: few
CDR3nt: TGTGCCAGCAGCCCTGGGGCAGGGGAAGAATATGGCTACACCTTC
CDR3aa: CASSPGAGEEYGYTF

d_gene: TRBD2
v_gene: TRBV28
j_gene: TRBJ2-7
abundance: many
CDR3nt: TGTGCCAGCAGTTTAGGTACTAGCGGGAGGCGGGGGGAGCAGTACTTC
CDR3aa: CASSLGTSGRRGEQYF

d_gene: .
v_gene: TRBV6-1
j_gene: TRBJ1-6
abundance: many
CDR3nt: TGTGCCAGCAGTCAGGCGGGGGGGGATTCACCCCTCCACTTT
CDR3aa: CASSQAGGDSPLHF

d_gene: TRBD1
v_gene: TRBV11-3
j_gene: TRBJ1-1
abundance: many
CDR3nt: TGTGCCAGCAGAGGGACAGGGGCTGAAGCTTTCTTT
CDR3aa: CASRGTGAEAFF

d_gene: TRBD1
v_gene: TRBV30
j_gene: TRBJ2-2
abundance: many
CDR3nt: TGTGCCTGGAGTGTAGGGGACAGGGACACCGGGGAGCTGTTTTTT
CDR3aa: CAWSVGDRDTGELFF

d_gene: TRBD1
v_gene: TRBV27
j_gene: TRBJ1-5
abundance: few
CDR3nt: TGTGCCAGCAGTTTTGATGAGGTAACGGACAGGGAGAGCAATCAGCCCCAGCATTTT
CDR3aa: CASSFDEVTDRESNQPQHF

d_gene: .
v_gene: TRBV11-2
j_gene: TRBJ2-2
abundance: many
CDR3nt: TGTGCCAGCAGCGTAACCCGGCAGATTGCGGCCGGGGAGCTGTTTTTT
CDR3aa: CASSVTRQIAAGELFF

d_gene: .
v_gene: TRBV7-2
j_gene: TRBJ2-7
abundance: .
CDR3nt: TGTGCCAGCAGCCCGCGGGGCGGACGGGAGGAGCAGTACTTC
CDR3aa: CASSPRGGREEQYF

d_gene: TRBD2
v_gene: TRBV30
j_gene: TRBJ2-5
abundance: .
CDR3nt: TGTGCCTGGAGTCCAAAGCGGGAGGGCCAGGAGACCCAGTACTTC
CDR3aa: CAWSPKREGQETQYF

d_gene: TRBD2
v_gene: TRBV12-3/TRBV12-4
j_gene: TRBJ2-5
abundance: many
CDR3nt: TGTGCCAGCAGAGGGACTAATCAGGAGACCCAGTACTTC
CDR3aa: CASRGTNQETQYF

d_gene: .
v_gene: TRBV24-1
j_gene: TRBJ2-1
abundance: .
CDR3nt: TGTGCCACCAGTGATTTTCCAGGGGAAGCCTACAATGAGCAGTTCTTC
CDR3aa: CATSDFPGEAYNEQFF

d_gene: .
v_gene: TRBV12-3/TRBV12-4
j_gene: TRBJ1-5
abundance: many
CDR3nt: TGTGCCAGCACTTTTTCCTTCGGGTGGCCCCAGCATTTT
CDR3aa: CASTFSFGWPQHF

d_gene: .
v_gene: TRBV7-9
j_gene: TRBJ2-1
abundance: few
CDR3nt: TGTGCCAGCAGCTTTACTAGGGATGAGCAGTTCTTC
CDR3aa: CASSFTRDEQFF

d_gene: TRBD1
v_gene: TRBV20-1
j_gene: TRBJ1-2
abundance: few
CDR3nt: TGCAGTGCTAGCCCGGGACAGCGGAGTAACTATGGCTACACCTTC
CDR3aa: CSASPGQRSNYGYTF

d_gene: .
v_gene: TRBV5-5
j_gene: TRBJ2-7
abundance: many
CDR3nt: TGTGCCAGCAGCTTGTTACCACAGGGCCACGAGCAGTACTTC
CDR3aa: CASSLLPQGHEQYF

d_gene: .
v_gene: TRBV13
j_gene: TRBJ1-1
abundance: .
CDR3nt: TGTGCCAGCAGCTTAATAAACAGGGTGAACACTGAAGCTTTCTTT
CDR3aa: CASSLINRVNTEAFF

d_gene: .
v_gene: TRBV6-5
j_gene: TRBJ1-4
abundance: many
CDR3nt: TGTGCCAGCAGTTACAATCCTGCAACTAATGAAAAACTGTTTTTT
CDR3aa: CASSYNPATNEKLFF

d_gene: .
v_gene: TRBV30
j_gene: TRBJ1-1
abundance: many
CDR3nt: TGTGCCTGGAGAGGATGGACAACCATGAACACTGAAGCTTTCTTT
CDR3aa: CAWRGWTTMNTEAFF

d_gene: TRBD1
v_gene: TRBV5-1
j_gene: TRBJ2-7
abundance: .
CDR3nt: TGCGCCAGCAGCTTGGGATCCGGGACAGGAACCTACGAGCAGTACTTC
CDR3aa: CASSLGSGTGTYEQYF

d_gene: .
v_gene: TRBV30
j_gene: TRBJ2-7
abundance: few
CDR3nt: TGTGCCACCCGTTCGGGGTTCGGGACCCTTTACGAGCAGTACTTC
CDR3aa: CATRSGFGTLYEQYF

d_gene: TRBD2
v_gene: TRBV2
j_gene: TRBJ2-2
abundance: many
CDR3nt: TGTGCCAGCAGGGGAGCGGGACGGGGAACCGGGGAGCTGTTTTTT
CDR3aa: CASRGAGRGTGELFF

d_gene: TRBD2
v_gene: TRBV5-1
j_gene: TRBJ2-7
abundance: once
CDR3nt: TGTGCCGGGGGACTAGCGGGAGATGTTGGCTACGAGCAGTACTTC
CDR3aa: CAGGLAGDVGYEQYF

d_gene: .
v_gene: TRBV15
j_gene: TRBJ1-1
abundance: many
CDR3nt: TGTGCCACTAAGGACAGCATGAACACTGAAGCTTTCTTT
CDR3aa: CATKDSMNTEAFF